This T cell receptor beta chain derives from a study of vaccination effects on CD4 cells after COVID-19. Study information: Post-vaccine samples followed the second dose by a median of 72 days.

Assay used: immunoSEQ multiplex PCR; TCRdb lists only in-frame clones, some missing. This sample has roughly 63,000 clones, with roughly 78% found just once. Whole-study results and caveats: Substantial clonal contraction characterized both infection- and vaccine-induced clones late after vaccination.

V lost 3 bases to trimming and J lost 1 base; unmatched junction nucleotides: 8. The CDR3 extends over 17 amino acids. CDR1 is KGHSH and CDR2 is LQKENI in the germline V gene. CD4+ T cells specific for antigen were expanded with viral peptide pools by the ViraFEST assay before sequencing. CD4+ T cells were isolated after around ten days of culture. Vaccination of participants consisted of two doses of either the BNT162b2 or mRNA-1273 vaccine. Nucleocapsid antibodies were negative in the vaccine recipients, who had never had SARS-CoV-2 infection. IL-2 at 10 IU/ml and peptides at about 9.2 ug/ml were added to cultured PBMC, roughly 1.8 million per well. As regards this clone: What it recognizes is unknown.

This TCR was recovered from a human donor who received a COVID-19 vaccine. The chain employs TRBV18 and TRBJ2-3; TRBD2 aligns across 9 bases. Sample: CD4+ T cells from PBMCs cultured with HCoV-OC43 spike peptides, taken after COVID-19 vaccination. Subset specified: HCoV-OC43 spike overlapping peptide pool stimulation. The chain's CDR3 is CASSPRIIAGGTDTQYF. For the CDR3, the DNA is TGTGCCAGCTCACCCCGAATTATAGCGGGGGGCACAGATACGCAGTATTTT.